The entry below describes one T cell receptor beta chain. This table comes from immunoSEQ multiplex PCR, and its TCRdb copy is limited to in-frame clones, with some not included. The sample has under 95,000 clones; approximately 87% are singletons. The data belong to a study of blood T cell repertoires in COVID-19. Study-wide context: Samples of COVID-19 (acute and convalescent) were obtained from the United States, Italy and Spain. T cells, B-cell-depleted T cells, or PBMCs supplied cDNA or gDNA.

CDR1 MNHEY and CDR2 SVGEGT come from the germline V gene. The CDR3 sequence is 15 residues long. With 5 bases clipped from V and 11 bases from J, the junction kept 17 bases outside the gene matches. The gene calls are TRBV6-2 or TRBV6-3 and TRBJ1-1; 7 bases map to TRBD1. The TCR originated in a human donor with acute or convalescent COVID-19. The donor label of this sample is uncertain. Sequenced sample: peripheral blood. The CDR3 DNA is TGTGCCAGCAGTGACCGACAGGGCGCCTATTCTCGGGCTTTCTTT. As protein: CASSDRQGAYSRAFF.